This T cell receptor beta chain was recovered during a study of T cell repertoires in cytomegalovirus infection. TCRdb used MiXCR to reprocess the reads, holding one entry per CDR3 protein. The repertoire holds roughly 990,000 distinct CDR3 sequences, roughly 30% seen once, with around 15% in the top ten. The CDR3 contains 8 residues. CDR1 DFQATT and CDR2 SNEGSKA come from the germline V gene (reference sequence). Trimming cost V 8 bases and J 6 bases, with 4 bases left between them. On this clonotype: The antigen remains unidentified.

This sequence originates from a human donor in good health (CMV status not recorded). Some clones in this sample may be carry-over from other donors' samples. V is TRBV20-1 and J is TRBJ1-2; D is unresolved. The starting material was cultured CD8+ T cells from PBMCs, obtained from culture after CMV antigen stimulation. CDR3 residues: CSPNGYTF. The CDR3 DNA follows: TGCAGTCCGAATGGCTACACCTTC.